This TCR beta chain was found in a study of OX40 agonist ivuxolimab in advanced cancers. Looking at the study overall: Three patients responded partially, comprising one with hepatocellular carcinoma and two with cutaneous melanoma.

The assay was immunoSEQ multiplex PCR, and TCRdb's table has in-frame clones only and misses some. The sample lists 35,000 to 40,000 clones, around 92% seen once, with approximately 9.7% in the top ten. V lost 2 bases, J lost 8 bases, and 4 bases stayed unmatched. The CDR3 loop spans 13 amino acids. Germline V gene lookup returns CDR1 MDHEN and CDR2 SYDVKM. The material sequenced was CD4+ or CD8+ T cells sorted from blood, taken in a trial of the OX40 agonist ivuxolimab. The TCR was taken from an adult with an advanced solid tumor such as melanoma, head and neck, liver or kidney cancer. The V call is TRBV28, the J call TRBJ1-1, with 8 nucleotides matching TRBD1. CDR3 DNA sequence: TGTGCCAGCAGTTTACCTAGGACAGGGGAAGCTTTCTTT. It is translated as CASSLPRTGEAFF.